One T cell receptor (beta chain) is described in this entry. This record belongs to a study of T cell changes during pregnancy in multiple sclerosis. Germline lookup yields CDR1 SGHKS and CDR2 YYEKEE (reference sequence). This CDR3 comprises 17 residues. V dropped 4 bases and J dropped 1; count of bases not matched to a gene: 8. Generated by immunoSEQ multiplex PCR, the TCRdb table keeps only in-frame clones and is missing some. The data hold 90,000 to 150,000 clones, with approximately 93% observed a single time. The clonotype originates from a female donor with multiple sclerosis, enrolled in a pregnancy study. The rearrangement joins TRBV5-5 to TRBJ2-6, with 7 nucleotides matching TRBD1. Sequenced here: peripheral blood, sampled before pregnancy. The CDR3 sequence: CASSPRTGPSGANVLTF. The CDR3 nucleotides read TGTGCCAGCAGCCCTCGGACAGGCCCATCTGGGGCCAACGTCCTGACTTTC.